A selection of T cell receptor beta chains follows, all from one sample in a study of PD-L1 blockade in urothelial cancer. The protocol was immunoSEQ multiplex PCR, while the TCRdb copy is restricted to in-frame clones and leaves out a portion. The table has tens of thousands of clones, approximately 86% seen once. The material sequenced was PBMCs, taken around atezolizumab (anti-PD-L1) treatment. The origin of the receptors is a man aged 55 to 70 with urothelial cancer. CDR3s leave out the opening cysteine and the closing phenylalanine or tryptophan. Fields, in order: clone size, D gene, J gene, V gene, CDR3 protein. The D gene is left open where the match is weak. For some rows the clone size is stated as once, few or many, or as a class when expanded; others skip it.

few | - | TRBJ1-5 | TRBV4-1 | ASSLQLDQPQH
- | TRBD2 | TRBJ2-7 | TRBV5-1 | ASSQTNSGRAYEQY
- | TRBD2 | TRBJ2-3 | TRBV27 | ASSFGGGSTDTQY
once | TRBD2 | TRBJ2-3 | TRBV4-2 | ASSFLTSGTSTDTQY
- | TRBD1 | TRBJ2-3 | TRBV6-1 | ASSGTGTMYTQY
- | - | TRBJ1-4 | TRBV4-1 | ASSQSTPGGEKLF
- | - | TRBJ2-1 | TRBV7-9 | ASSPQSSYNEQF
once | TRBD2 | TRBJ2-7 | TRBV6-5 | ASSRSGRVAHEQY
- | TRBD1 | TRBJ1-2 | TRBV7-2 | ASSLVPTGGAGNYGYT
- | TRBD1 | TRBJ1-3 | TRBV7-9 | ASSSLRDSNSGNTIY
- | - | TRBJ2-5 | TRBV7-3 | ASSLMGGQETQY
- | - | TRBJ1-2 | TRBV5-6 | ASTLRGSYGYT
- | - | TRBJ2-4 | TRBV7-2 | ASSLAAADHSLAKNIQY
- | TRBD1 | TRBJ2-2 | TRBV11-3 | ASSLGQGGNTGELF
- | TRBD1 | TRBJ1-6 | TRBV4-3 | ASSQSTGSMSPLH
- | - | TRBJ1-2 | TRBV11-2 | ASSAGLGLGYGYT
- | - | TRBJ2-2 | TRBV19 | ASSIFGRGQPNTGELF
- | - | TRBJ1-5 | TRBV12-5 | ASGGRDLGNQPQH
- | - | TRBJ1-6 | TRBV5-8 | ASSFGGRDSPLH
once | - | TRBJ1-5 | TRBV2 | ASSESTEGQPQH
- | TRBD1 | TRBJ1-5 | TRBV30 | AWSVWTGPGSNQPQH
- | TRBD2 | TRBJ2-1 | TRBV4-2 | ASSQPGTSYNEQF
- | - | TRBJ2-3 | TRBV7-2 | ASKGVDTQY
- | - | TRBJ1-2 | TRBV6-5 | ASSFSGHVNYGYT
- | TRBD1 | TRBJ2-7 | TRBV6-5 | ASSHTGVSSYEQY
- | - | TRBJ1-3 | TRBV6-5 | ASRRVGGNTIY
- | - | TRBJ2-1 | TRBV5-1 | ASSLDAGGTYNEQF
- | TRBD1 | TRBJ2-2 | TRBV6-5 | ASNPGQYYTGELF
once | TRBD1 | TRBJ1-2 | TRBV5-1 | ASSTNMDRVEGYT
- | - | TRBJ1-5 | TRBV30 | AWSVRFGDSNQPQH
- | - | TRBJ2-5 | TRBV6-5 | ASSYSPADQETQY
- | - | TRBJ1-5 | TRBV15 | ATSRVPLSNQPQH
- | - | TRBJ2-2 | TRBV5-4 | ASSLGSGSNTGELF
- | - | TRBJ1-3 | TRBV5-1 | ASSPPLAGRSEGNTIY
- | - | TRBJ1-5 | TRBV6-1 | ASRTATNQPQH
once | - | TRBJ1-1 | TRBV6-5 | ASSYSGTMNTEAF
once | TRBD2 | TRBJ2-7 | TRBV2 | ASSGSGRPEQY
- | - | TRBJ2-1 | TRBV4-1 | ASSQDYVNYNEQF
- | - | TRBJ2-7 | TRBV25-1 | ASSDYTGYSYEQY
- | - | TRBJ1-5 | TRBV25-1 | ASSESRPGSGENQPQH
- | TRBD1 | TRBJ1-1 | TRBV6-6 | ASSYGTGGSEAF
few | - | TRBJ1-2 | TRBV9 | ASSVNEQGYYGYT
- | - | TRBJ1-1 | TRBV10-3 | AISDYNPGTEAF
- | TRBD1 | TRBJ1-1 | TRBV2 | ASSGRGKNTEAF
- | - | TRBJ1-5 | TRBV7-2 | ASSPGRASNQPQH
once | - | TRBJ1-4 | TRBV14 | ASSQVAARAANEKLF
- | TRBD2 | TRBJ2-1 | TRBV5-4 | ASSLGTSGSVGYEQF